The present TCR beta chain was sequenced within a study of shared clonotypes between healthy human individuals. Those who donated were healthy HIV-negative adults, with no recent acute infections or vaccinations reported. Study-wide results and limits: It was anticipated that sequencing depth would influence how many clonotypes donors shared.

V shed 5 bases and J 4 bases; nucleotides not matched to a gene: 14. The CDR3 length is 16 residues. Germline CDR1 reads SGHNT; CDR2 reads YYREEE (reference sequence). On this clone itself: Its antigen is unidentified.

Several immunoSEQ 96-well plates shared each subset's DNA, each plate a replicate. Assay used: immunoSEQ multiplex PCR; TCRdb lists only in-frame clones, some missing. There are roughly 1,000,000 clones in the sample; around 78% occur only once, and about 0.52% lies in the top ten. The sequence derives from a young man in good health. Some clones in this sample may be carry-over from other donors' samples. The chain is built from TRBV5-4 and TRBJ1-1; 7 bases align to TRBD1. Sequencing was carried out using memory CD4+ T cells from PBMCs. Subset indicated: CD45RA-negative fraction. The CDR3 sequence is CASRQNKQGLGTEAFF. DNA for the CDR3: TGTGCCAGCAGACAGAATAAACAGGGGTTGGGCACTGAAGCTTTCTTT.